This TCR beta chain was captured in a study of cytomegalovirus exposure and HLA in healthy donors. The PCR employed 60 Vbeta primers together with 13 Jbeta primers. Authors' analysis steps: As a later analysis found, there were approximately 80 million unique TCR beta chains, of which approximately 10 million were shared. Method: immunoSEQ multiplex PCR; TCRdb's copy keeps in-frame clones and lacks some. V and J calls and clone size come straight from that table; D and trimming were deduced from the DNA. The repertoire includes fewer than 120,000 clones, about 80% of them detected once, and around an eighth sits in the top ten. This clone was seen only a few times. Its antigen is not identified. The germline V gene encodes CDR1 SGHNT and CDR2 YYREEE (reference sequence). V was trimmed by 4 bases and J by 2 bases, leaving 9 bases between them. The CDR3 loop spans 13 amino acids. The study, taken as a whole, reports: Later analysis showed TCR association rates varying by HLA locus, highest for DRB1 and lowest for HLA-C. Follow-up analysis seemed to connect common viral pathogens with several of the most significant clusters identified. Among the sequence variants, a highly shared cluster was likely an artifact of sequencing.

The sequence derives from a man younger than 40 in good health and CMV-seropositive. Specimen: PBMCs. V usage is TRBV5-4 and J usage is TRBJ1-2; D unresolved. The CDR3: CASSQARNYGYTF. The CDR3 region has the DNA TGTGCCAGCAGCCAAGCTCGGAACTATGGCTACACCTTC. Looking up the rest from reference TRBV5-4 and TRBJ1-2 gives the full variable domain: ETGVTQSPTHLIKTRGQQVTLRCSSQSGHNTVSWYQQALGQGPQFIFQYYREEENGRGNFPPRFSGLQFPNYSSELNVNALELDDSALYLCASSQARNYGYTFGSGTRLTVV.